Below, 20 T cell receptor beta chains from the same sample are listed, as sequenced in a study of T-cell reconstitution after alpha-beta-depleted transplantation in children. During its preparation, the TCRbeta library received unique molecular identifiers. TCRdb itself ran the PCR reads through MiXCR, one entry per CDR3 protein. The table has approximately 240,000 distinct CDR3 sequences, around 10% seen once; the top ten hold less than 8%. The source was PBMCs from the stem cell graft donor, collected from the stem cell graft. Receptors originate from a human donor who donated a stem cell graft to a child with acute lymphoblastic leukemia.

This clonotype has only a few counts. The chain has TRBV11-2 and TRBJ1-2, with a possible D match to TRBD1 (6 bases). V lost 5 bases and J 2 bases, leaving 15 bases between the germline ends. The CDR3 is made up of 15 amino acids. CDR1 and CDR2 from the germline V gene are SGHAT and FQNNGV. The CDR3 bases are TGTGCCAGCAGCGTGGGTAGCGGACAGAACTATGGCTACACCTTC. It translates to CASSVGSGQNYGYTF.

The V call is TRBV7-2, the J call TRBJ2-7, with TRBD1 as a possible D gene (6 bases). The CDR3 extends over 14 amino acids. Trimming took 3 bases from V and 2 from J, leaving 11 bases between them. Germline V lookup: CDR1 SGHTA, CDR2 FQGNSA. The CDR3 DNA sequence: TGTGCCAGCAGCTTTAGGGGGAGAACCTACGAGCAGTACTTC. Its protein is CASSFRGRTYEQYF. The whole variable domain, filled in from reference TRBV7-2 and TRBJ2-7, reads GAGVSQSPSNKVTEKGKDVELRCDPISGHTALYWYRQSLGQGLEFLIYFQGNSAPDKSGLPSDRFSAERTGGSVSTLTIQRTQQEDSAVYLCASSFRGRTYEQYFGPGTRLTVT.

This clonotype appeared a few times. The chain is built from TRBV5-1 and TRBJ2-7; TRBD2 matches 11 bases. Trimming removed 5 bases from V and 0 bases from J; junction bases left unmatched: 7. This CDR3 contains 16 residues. Germline V lookup: CDR1 SGHRS, CDR2 YFSETQ. The CDR3, as DNA: TGCGCCAGCAGGGCTAGCGGGGGGCCCAGCTCCTACGAGCAGTACTTC. Its translation: CASRASGGPSSYEQYF.

This clonotype was counted only a few times. The chain links TRBV6-5 to TRBJ1-3; D ambiguous. V shed 5 bases and J shed 0 bases, with 8 bases lying between them. CDR3 size: 14 residues. Germline CDR1 and CDR2: MNHEY and SVGAGI. CDR3 protein: CASSLHHSGNTIYF. In nucleotides, the CDR3 is TGTGCCAGCAGTCTACACCACTCTGGAAACACCATATATTTT.

This clonotype was seen repeatedly, ten times or more. The genes are TRBV30 and TRBJ2-3, with 8 positions matching TRBD2. V trimming: 7 bases; J trimming: 0 bases; junction bases outside the gene matches: 6. This CDR3 region has 14 residues. Germline CDR1 is GTSNPN and CDR2 is SVGIG (reference sequence). The CDR3 here is CAFKRGPSTDTQYF. CDR3 bases: TGTGCCTTTAAGCGGGGGCCTAGCACAGATACGCAGTATTTT.

The V call is TRBV29-1, the J call TRBJ1-1; D is ambiguous. The CDR3 runs to 13 residues. Trimming cost V 3 bases and J 1 base, with 9 bases left between them. CDR1 is SQVTM and CDR2 is ANQGSEA in the germline V gene. The DNA for the CDR3 is TGCAGCGTTGATCACCCCGCGAACACTGAAGCTTTCTTT. Residues: CSVDHPANTEAFF.

This clonotype was detected ten times or more. J is TRBJ2-2 and V is TRBV20-1; no definite D call. Trimming removed 5 bases from V and 2 bases from J, with 9 bases in between. Germline loops: CDR1 DFQATT, CDR2 SNEGSKA (reference sequence). The CDR3 sequence is 13 residues long. This CDR3 is CSAPLTNTGELFF. CDR3 in DNA: TGCAGTGCTCCGCTTACAAACACCGGGGAGCTGTTTTTT.

This clonotype was recorded many times. This sequence joins TRBV10-1 and TRBJ1-1; D is undetermined. CDR1 is WNHNN and CDR2 is SYGVQD in the germline V gene (reference sequence). Between the trimmed V and J ends, which lost 4 bases and 1 base, there was a span of 7 bases. The CDR3 runs 13 residues. CDR3 sequence reads: CASSGQTNTEAFF. The CDR3 coding sequence is TGCGCCAGCAGTGGCCAGACGAACACTGAAGCTTTCTTT.

This clonotype has a count of ten or more. V and J are TRBV10-3 and TRBJ2-3; the match to TRBD2 covers 8 bases. Losses at the gene ends were 8 bases for V and 1 base for J; bases not matched to a gene: 2. The CDR3 runs to 13 residues. CDR1 ENHRY and CDR2 SYGVKD come from the germline V gene. The CDR3 sequence: CAIQAGGTDTQYF. The CDR3 DNA reads TGTGCCATCCAAGCGGGGGGCACAGATACGCAGTATTTT.

The V call is TRBV12-3 or TRBV12-4, the J call TRBJ2-7; TRBD2 might be the D (6 bases). This CDR3 region has 15 residues. V was cut by 3 bases and J by 3 bases, with 15 bases left in between. The CDR3 DNA reads TGTGCCAGCAGTTTGTACTTGGGGGGAGTCTACGAGCAGTACTTC. This translates into CASSLYLGGVYEQYF.

The V and J genes are TRBV10-1 and TRBJ2-2; 7 positions agree with TRBD1. The CDR3 has 14 amino acids. The germline CDR1 and CDR2 sequences are WNHNN and SYGVQD (reference sequence). V lost 4 bases to trimming and J lost 3 bases; unmatched junction nucleotides: 2. CDR3 in DNA: TGCGCCAGCAGTGGGGACAGTCACACCGGGGAGCTGTTTTTT. Encoded protein: CASSGDSHTGELFF.

This clonotype was picked up many times. The chain combines TRBV5-6 with TRBJ1-5, with D hard to call. The CDR3 runs 14 residues. Between the trimmed V and J ends, which lost 2 bases and 7 bases, there was a span of 13 bases. Germline V gene data show CDR1 as SGHDT and CDR2 as YYEEEE. The CDR3 bases are TGTGCCAGCAGCTTAACGGGGTTTGGGCAGCCCCAGCATTTT. This encodes CASSLTGFGQPQHF.

This clonotype was counted at least ten times. This rearrangement joins TRBV7-2 to TRBJ1-1; no definite D call. Trimming cost V 5 bases and J 4 bases, with 14 bases left between them. The CDR3 loop spans 14 amino acids. Germline loops: CDR1 SGHTA, CDR2 FQGNSA. The DNA of the CDR3 is TGTGCCAGCAGCACATCCCGGGGTAGCACTGAAGCTTTCTTT. It encodes CASSTSRGSTEAFF.

CDR3 sequence: CSARRQVGTEAFF. In DNA, the CDR3 is TGCAGTGCTAGGAGACAGGTGGGGACTGAAGCTTTCTTT. The V call is TRBV20-1, the J call TRBJ1-1, with a weak D call TRBD1 (6 bases). The V end was cut by 3 bases, the J end by 5 bases, with 13 bases between. This CDR3 is 13 amino acids long. Germline V CDR1 and CDR2: DFQATT, SNEGSKA (reference sequence).

This clonotype was observed many times. This rearrangement joins TRBV7-2 to TRBJ1-5, with TRBD1 matching over 8 bases. V gave up 1 base and J gave up 10 bases; unmatched junction bases: 12. The germline V gene has CDR1 SGHTA and CDR2 FQGNSA. The CDR3 covers 16 residues. The CDR3 protein is CASSLGWTGRWEPQHF. DNA for the CDR3: TGTGCCAGCAGCTTAGGATGGACAGGGCGGTGGGAACCCCAGCATTTT.

This clonotype was recorded a few times. This chain links TRBV27 with TRBJ2-2; TRBD1 matches at 9 bases. CDR1 is MNHEY and CDR2 is SMNVEV in the germline V gene (reference sequence). V gave up 6 bases and J gave up 4 bases; unmatched junction bases: 9. The CDR3 consists of 16 residues. The DNA for the CDR3 is TGTGCCAGCAGCCGGACAGGGGTCGGTCGCACCGGGGAGCTGTTTTTT. Translation gives CASSRTGVGRTGELFF.

This clonotype was observed a handful of times. The genes are TRBV10-3 and TRBJ2-5; 15 bases are shared with TRBD2. The V gene's germline CDR1 is ENHRY and CDR2 SYGVKD. The ends lost 3 bases at V and 5 bases at J; junction bases unmatched: 7. The CDR3 contains 17 residues. This CDR3 reads CAISDRGLAGGRETQYF. The CDR3, as DNA: TGTGCCATCAGTGACCGCGGACTAGCGGGGGGGCGGGAGACCCAGTACTTC.

There are a few counts of this clonotype. This sequence joins TRBV5-6 and TRBJ1-2, with TRBD1 identical over 8 bases. CDR3 length equals 14 residues. J gave up 4 bases and V 3 bases, and 5 bases lay outside the gene matches. From germline, CDR1 is SGHDT and CDR2 YYEEEE. The CDR3 DNA sequence: TGTGCCAGCAGCTGGGGACAGGAGCCCTATGGCTACACCTTC. Translation gives CASSWGQEPYGYTF.

This clonotype was counted many times. J is TRBJ2-7 and V is TRBV2; no reliable D call. The CDR3 spans 11 residues. V dropped 7 bases and J dropped 3 bases, with 7 bases sitting between them. Per germline, CDR1 SNHLY and CDR2 FYNNEI. CDR3 DNA: TGTGCCAGCACCGGAGACTACGAGCAGTACTTC. Its protein product is CASTGDYEQYF.

This clonotype occurred many times. The V gene is TRBV29-1, the J gene TRBJ2-7; TRBD1 might be the D (6 bases). The CDR3 is 14 residues long. V lost 4 bases, J lost 2 bases, and 15 bases lay in between. The germline V gene has CDR1 SQVTM and CDR2 ANQGSEA. CDR3 in amino acids: CSVVPSDSTYEQYF. The CDR3 bases are TGCAGCGTTGTACCTTCGGACAGCACCTACGAGCAGTACTTC.